Sequencing of this T cell receptor (beta chain) was carried out in a study of T-cell memory formation after mild COVID-19 listed by TCRdb under 2021. Regarding the study in general: TCR sequence clusters from the two donors were found to be largely donor specific. In two donors, T-cell clones that expanded and contracted after mild COVID-19 were tracked by sequencing TCRalpha and TCRbeta repertoires over time. Two young, previously healthy adult volunteers, one female and one male, were included in the cohort.

CDR1 SQVTM and CDR2 ANQGSEA are derived from the germline V gene. The CDR3 goes from the cysteine to the phenylalanine over 13 residues. CDR3 DNA is the only sequence kept; it has 39 bases, read in frame from the first base. Ends trimmed: V by 8 bases, J by 6 bases; bases unmatched to a gene: 9. Ficoll-Paque density gradient centrifugation was used to isolate PBMCs. This clonotype came up a few times. No antigen is known for it. Base qualities were left out, and no much larger clone turns up one base away. Sequenced using an Illumina NovaSeq 6000. TCRalpha and TCRbeta cDNA libraries were built by 5'RACE with constant-segment primers, adding sample barcodes and unique molecular identifiers. RNA was extracted from every sample with Trizol reagent. The libraries were amplified in two PCR steps, and the second step added a second sample barcode and Illumina TruSeq adapters. Sequencing of libraries was performed on an Illumina NovaSeq with 2 x 150 bp paired-end reads. Processing in the source paper ran as follows. Demultiplexing of reads and collapsing into UMI-guided consensus sequences were performed with migec v1.2.7. With mixcr v2.1.11, UMI consensuses were aligned to TRA and TRB V and J templates and assembled into clonotypes. Expanded or contracted clonotypes were those called significant by both edgeR and NoisET, with noise models trained on biological replicates. For edgeR calls, the cutoffs were a false discovery rate-adjusted p below 0.01 and a log2 fold-change threshold of 1. As an exploratory analysis of dynamics, max-normalized trajectories of the 1000 most abundant clonotypes were examined with PCA combined with hierarchical clustering. Each responding clone was given a CD4 or CD8 phenotype based on the CD4+ and CD8+ repertoires, which had been sequenced separately. TCRdb redid the processing of the public reads, applying fastp at Q25 and MiXCR, and retained in-frame beta chains. Rows merge per CDR3 protein into single entries with the most common DNA and genes. Clone size and V and J calls follow TCRdb, not the original study. The sample table holds more than 400,000 distinct CDR3 sequences, of which roughly 20% were seen once. Of the sample, around 12% falls within the top ten clones.

Overall study outcomes, separate from this receptor: Contracting CD4+ clones turned up mainly in the CM and EM memory subsets, whereas EMRA was where CD8+ clones were enriched. The second-wave clones that peaked on day 37 were not confirmed to be SARS-CoV-2 specific. The study covered only a couple of mild cases, and larger cohorts including severe cases with pre-infection samples were considered necessary. From day 15 to 85, contracting clones showed balanced CD4/CD8 phenotypes, whereas a second wave of clones that expanded from day 15 to 37 leaned towards CD4+. Some responding clones were found in pre-infection memory, which suggests that pre-existing cross-reactive memory T cells took part in the SARS-CoV-2 response.

In this chain, TRBV29-1 is recombined with TRBJ2-1, and 8 junctional nucleotides match TRBD2. The receptor's source is an adult woman who had mild COVID-19 (a few samples of this study predate the infection). The sample titles of this study are shuffled in the database, so cell type and time point are left out; the donor was told from shared clones. Material: PBMCs or a T cell subset sorted from them (not recorded which). Here is the DNA: TGCAGCACCTTAGCGGGAAGCGGCAATGAGCAGTTCTTC. Protein translation: CSTLAGSGNEQFF.